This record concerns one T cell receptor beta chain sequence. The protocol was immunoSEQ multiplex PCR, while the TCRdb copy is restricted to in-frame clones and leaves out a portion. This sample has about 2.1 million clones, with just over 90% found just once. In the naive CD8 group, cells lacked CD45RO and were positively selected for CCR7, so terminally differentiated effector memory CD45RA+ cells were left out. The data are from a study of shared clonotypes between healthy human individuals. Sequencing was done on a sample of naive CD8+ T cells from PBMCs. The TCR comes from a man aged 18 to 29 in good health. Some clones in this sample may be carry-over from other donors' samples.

DNA of the CDR3: TGCGCCAGCAGCCAAGAAAGAGCGGGAGGAAGCACCTACGAGCAGTACTTC. Protein sequence: CASSQERAGGSTYEQYF. This chain joins TRBV4-1 and TRBJ2-7; 9 bases are shared with TRBD2. Germline V gives CDR1 MGHRA, CDR2 YSYEKL. V was pared by 0 bases and J by 2 bases, with 8 bases of the junction left unmatched. The CDR3 runs to 17 residues.